These 31 T cell receptor beta chains came from one sample sequenced in a study of T cells after yellow fever vaccination. Via MiXCR, TCRdb re-called the 5' RACE reads, giving one row per CDR3 protein. The sample includes 150,000 to 200,000 distinct CDR3 sequences, approximately 6% seen only once; the top ten take less than 3%. Sequenced material: CD4+ T cells sorted from PBMCs, taken on the day of the first yellow fever vaccination. Receptors originate from a man aged 18 to 35 who received the YFV17D yellow fever vaccine.

This clonotype was counted ten times or more. The J gene is TRBJ2-5, the V gene TRBV29-1; D not resolved. V was trimmed by 2 bases and J by 5 bases, leaving 12 bases between them. Germline assignment: CDR1 SQVTM and CDR2 ANQGSEA. This CDR3 is built from 13 residues. The CDR3, as DNA: TGCAGCGTTGAAAGGGCGCCTGGGGAGACCCAGTACTTC. Translating gives CSVERAPGETQYF.

This clonotype occurred many times. The chain links TRBV4-2 to TRBJ2-4, with D unresolved. From germline, CDR1 is LGHNA and CDR2 YNFKEQ. V was cut by 0 bases and J by 5 bases, with 11 bases left in between. The CDR3 has 15 amino acids. The CDR3 is CASSQDRARENIQYF. In nucleotides, the CDR3 is TGTGCCAGCAGCCAAGATCGGGCCCGGGAAAACATTCAGTACTTC.

This clonotype was seen a handful of times. V and J are TRBV7-9 and TRBJ1-2; 7 bases match TRBD1. Germline V gene data show CDR1 as SEHNR and CDR2 as FQNEAQ (reference sequence). The CDR3 sequence is 16 residues long. V lost 0 bases to trimming and J lost 2 bases; unmatched junction nucleotides: 6. The CDR3 DNA is TGTGCCAGCAGCTTAGCGCTATCGACAGGGAACTATGGCTACACCTTC. Protein product: CASSLALSTGNYGYTF.

This clonotype was picked up many times. The chain joins TRBV6-6 to TRBJ1-6, with D possibly matching TRBD1 (6 bases). The CDR3 sequence is 13 residues long. Germline CDR1 MNHNY, CDR2 SVGAGI (reference sequence). V was pared by 4 bases and J by 7 bases, with 8 bases between. CDR3 amino acids: CASSSGANSPLHF. The CDR3 coding sequence is TGTGCCAGCAGTTCAGGGGCAAATTCACCCCTCCACTTT.

This sequence joins TRBV12-3 or TRBV12-4 and TRBJ2-3; D could derive from TRBD1 or TRBD2 (5 bases each). The CDR3 covers 17 residues. Trimming cost V 4 bases and J 2 bases, with 19 bases left between them. CDR3 sequence reads: CASSSFSGTSTTDTQYF. Here the CDR3 DNA reads TGTGCCAGCAGTTCGTTTTCCGGGACCTCTACCACAGATACGCAGTATTTT.

This rearrangement joins TRBV27 to TRBJ2-5; 7 bases line up with TRBD2. The germline V gene has CDR1 MNHEY and CDR2 SMNVEV (reference sequence). The CDR3 is 14 amino acids. The junction had 6 bases not matched to a gene; V was cut back by 3 bases and J by 5 bases. The CDR3 DNA follows: TGTGCCAGCAGTTTCGTTTGGGGGGGGGAGACCCAGTACTTC. Protein sequence: CASSFVWGGETQYF.

The CDR3, as DNA: TGCAGTGCTATCCGGGACTGGAATTCACCCCTCCACTTT. This codes for CSAIRDWNSPLHF. The chain combines TRBV20-1 with TRBJ1-6, with a possible D match to TRBD1 (5 bases). Between the trimmed V and J ends, which lost 4 bases and 7 bases, there was a span of 11 bases. CDR1 and CDR2 (germline): DFQATT, SNEGSKA (reference sequence). The CDR3 is made up of 13 amino acids.

V gene TRBV5-1 combines with J gene TRBJ1-1; tentative D call: TRBD1 (6 bases). Germline V CDR1 and CDR2: SGHRS, YFSETQ. V shed 3 bases and J shed 0 bases, with 9 bases lying between them. This CDR3 comprises 14 residues. CDR3 region: CASSSDRMNTEAFF. The CDR3 bases are TGCGCCAGCAGCTCCGACAGGATGAACACTGAAGCTTTCTTT.

This clonotype turned up a few times. J is TRBJ1-2 and V is TRBV7-2; D remains unclear. This CDR3 has 16 amino acids. The germline V and J ends were trimmed by 0 bases and 7 bases, with 18 bases remaining between them. Germline assignment: CDR1 SGHTA and CDR2 FQGNSA. The CDR3 sequence is CASSLAPLGGGIGYTF. In DNA, the CDR3 is TGTGCCAGCAGCTTAGCGCCGCTGGGCGGCGGGATTGGCTACACCTTC.

This clonotype was counted between two and nine times. The V call is TRBV7-2, the J call TRBJ1-2; D might be TRBD1 (5 bases). Germline V lookup: CDR1 SGHTA, CDR2 FQGNSA. V was trimmed by 5 bases and J by 3 bases, leaving 10 bases between them. The CDR3 consists of 13 residues. The CDR3 DNA is TGTGCCAGCAGCCGTCAGGGACACTATGGCTACACCTTC. It yields the protein CASSRQGHYGYTF.

This clonotype was seen only a few times. This chain connects TRBV6-4 to TRBJ1-5; the match to TRBD1 covers 7 bases. The V gene end was trimmed by 4 bases and the J gene end by 8 bases; junction bases not matched to a gene: 5. CDR1 is MRHNA and CDR2 is SNTAGT in the germline V gene. The CDR3 runs to 13 residues. The CDR3 spells CASSVVRGEPQHF. CDR3 nucleotides: TGTGCCAGCAGTGTGGTCAGGGGGGAGCCCCAGCATTTT.

The sample holds a few counts of this clonotype. The CDR3 DNA reads as TGTGCCAGCAGTTTTAAGGGCCGAGGGACAGATACGCAGTATTTT. The encoded protein is CASSFKGRGTDTQYF. The J gene is TRBJ2-3, the V gene TRBV6-5; possible D gene TRBD2, 5 bases. Per the germline V gene, CDR1 is MNHEY and CDR2 is SVGAGI. Trimming pared 4 bases from V and 3 bases from J, leaving 14 bases between. The CDR3 totals 15 residues.

In its sample, this clonotype was seen a few times. The chain employs TRBV6-5 and TRBJ1-5, with D possibly TRBD1 on 5 matching bases. V lost 6 bases and J 7 bases, leaving 13 bases between the germline ends. The V gene's germline CDR1 is MNHEY and CDR2 SVGAGI. There are 13 residues in the CDR3. This chain's CDR3 is CASRQGISQPQHF. The CDR3 DNA follows: TGTGCCAGCAGGCAGGGTATCTCCCAGCCCCAGCATTTT.

This clonotype was detected only a few times. V usage is TRBV18 and J usage is TRBJ1-5; TRBD1 aligns across 8 bases. V shed 3 bases, J shed 3 bases, and the junction held 4 bases outside the gene matches. Germline CDR1 is KGHSH and CDR2 is LQKENI. The CDR3 sequence is 15 residues long. In nucleotides, the CDR3 is TGTGCCAGCTCACCCATACAGGGGGACAATCAGCCCCAGCATTTT. Translation: CASSPIQGDNQPQHF.

This clonotype was picked up many times. J is TRBJ1-1 and V is TRBV12-3 or TRBV12-4; D not resolved. Trimming removed 6 bases at V and 3 bases at J, with 11 bases between. This CDR3 comprises 13 residues. Here the CDR3 DNA reads TGTGCCAGCAGCCTCATTGGAGACACTGAAGCTTTCTTT. It codes for CASSLIGDTEAFF.

The chain has TRBV24-1 and TRBJ2-5; D may be TRBD1 (6 bases). V dropped 3 bases and J dropped 1 base, with 14 bases sitting between them. The V gene's germline CDR1 is KGHDR and CDR2 SFDVKD. The CDR3 sequence is 16 residues long. The CDR3 reads CATSDGSGTPQETQYF. The CDR3 coding sequence is TGTGCCACCAGTGATGGTTCCGGGACACCCCAAGAGACCCAGTACTTC.

This clonotype occurred many times. The V gene is TRBV12-3 or TRBV12-4, the J gene TRBJ2-7; a possible D gene is TRBD2 (6 bases). Trimming took 5 bases from V and 4 from J, leaving 12 bases between them. The CDR3 spans 13 residues. CDR3 coding DNA: TGTGCCAGCAGTAGGGAGGTGGGGTACGAGCAGTACTTC. Translated, it gives CASSREVGYEQYF.

The chain links TRBV7-2 to TRBJ1-4; tentatively, D is TRBD1 (6 bases). The V gene lost 1 base and the J gene lost 1 base, with 10 bases spanning the gap. This CDR3 region has 16 residues. Germline lookup yields CDR1 SGHTA and CDR2 FQGNSA. This CDR3 reads CASSLEPRGTNEKLFF. CDR3 nucleotides: TGTGCCAGCAGCTTAGAACCCAGGGGAACTAATGAAAAACTGTTTTTT.

This clonotype was seen only a few times. The DNA for the CDR3 is TGCAGTGCGAGGGGGGTCGGCACTGAAGCTTTCTTT. As protein: CSARGVGTEAFF. J is TRBJ1-1 and V is TRBV20-1; tentatively, D is TRBD1 (6 bases). Trimming removed 6 bases from V and 4 bases from J, with 12 bases in between. Per germline, CDR1 DFQATT and CDR2 SNEGSKA (reference sequence). This CDR3 contains 12 residues.

CDR3 nucleotide sequence: TGCAGTGCTAGAGAGTCCGGCTCACCCCAGCATTTT. Protein sequence: CSARESGSPQHF. The chain joins TRBV20-1 to TRBJ1-5; no clear D. CDR1 and CDR2 from the germline V gene are DFQATT and SNEGSKA (reference sequence). The length of the CDR3 is 12 residues. V lost 0 bases to trimming and J lost 10 bases, with 10 bases between them.

This sequence joins TRBV7-6 and TRBJ2-2, with D tentatively TRBD2 (5 bases). V lost 1 base and J 5 bases, leaving 8 bases between the germline ends. Germline V gives CDR1 SGHVS, CDR2 FNYEAQ. CDR3 size: 14 residues. CDR3 coding DNA: TGTGCCAGCAGCTTAGTCGGGGAAACCGGGGAGCTGTTTTTT. Amino acid sequence: CASSLVGETGELFF.

The V call is TRBV6-5, the J call TRBJ1-5, with D uncertain. Germline V gives CDR1 MNHEY, CDR2 SVGAGI. V was clipped by 5 bases and J by 0 bases, with 11 bases between them. The CDR3 has 15 amino acids. The CDR3, as DNA: TGTGCCAGCAGTCCCGGACTGAATAGCAATCAGCCCCAGCATTTT. It specifies CASSPGLNSNQPQHF.

This clonotype has just a few counts. The chain joins TRBV5-1 to TRBJ2-1, with 7 bases matching TRBD1. CDR1 is SGHRS, CDR2 YFSETQ, per germline. Unmatched junction bases numbered 9, after V lost 4 bases and J lost 8 bases. The CDR3 contains 14 residues. CDR3 sequence: CASSPDLQGYEQFF. CDR3 coding DNA: TGCGCCAGCAGCCCCGATCTACAGGGGTATGAGCAGTTCTTC.

Of note for this clonotype: Possible read error: a much larger clone is one base away. The rearrangement links TRBV5-1 to TRBJ2-3, with D possibly being TRBD2 (5 bases). Between the trimmed V and J ends, which lost 1 base and 5 bases, there was a span of 8 bases. Germline V gives CDR1 SGHRS, CDR2 YFSETQ. The CDR3 is 13 residues long. CDR3 nucleotides: TGCGCCAGCAGCTTGTCGAGGGAAGATACGCAGTATTTT. This encodes CASSLSREDTQYF. The variable domain in full, completed from reference TRBV5-1 and TRBJ2-3, reads KAGVTQTPRYLIKTRGQQVTLSCSPISGHRSVSWYQQTPGQGLQFLFEYFSETQRNKGNFPGRFSGRQFSNSRSEMNVSTLELGDSALYLCASSLSREDTQYFGPGTRLTVL.

This clonotype was counted ten times or more. The rearrangement joins TRBV6-2 or TRBV6-3 to TRBJ1-2; D not resolved. The V end lost 0 bases, the J end lost 3 bases, and 8 bases lay between the germline ends. Germline V gene data show CDR1 as MNHEY and CDR2 as SVGEGT. There are 14 residues in the CDR3. The CDR3 region is CASSYSRTDYGYTF. CDR3 sequence (DNA): TGTGCCAGCAGTTACTCCCGGACTGACTATGGCTACACCTTC.

This clonotype was counted ten times or more. J is TRBJ2-1 and V is TRBV10-2; D gene unclear. This CDR3 contains 15 residues. CDR1 is WSHSY, CDR2 SAAADI, per germline. Trimming took 0 bases from V and 0 from J, leaving 6 bases between them. The CDR3 region is CASSESRYSYNEQFF. The CDR3 DNA is TGCGCCAGCAGTGAGTCGAGATACTCCTACAATGAGCAGTTCTTC.

The J gene is TRBJ1-2, the V gene TRBV5-4, with 7 bases fitting TRBD1. J lost 8 bases, V lost 1 base, and 8 bases had no gene match. The CDR3 runs to 14 residues. The germline V gene encodes CDR1 SGHNT and CDR2 YYREEE (reference sequence). The CDR3 protein is CASSLSITGEGYTF. DNA for the CDR3: TGTGCCAGCAGCTTGAGTATCACAGGGGAAGGCTACACCTTC.

This clonotype was found many times. This chain joins TRBV18 and TRBJ2-3, with a weak D call TRBD1 (6 bases). The V end lost 2 bases, the J end lost 1 base, and 10 bases lay between the germline ends. This CDR3 contains 15 residues. Germline CDR1 and CDR2: KGHSH and LQKENI. The CDR3 DNA sequence: TGTGCCAGCTCACCAGGACAGCCCCGCACAGATACGCAGTATTTT. Translation gives CASSPGQPRTDTQYF.

This clonotype was observed a few times. V is TRBV23-1 and J is TRBJ1-1, with TRBD1 matching 7 bases. TRBV23-1 is labeled an ORF, and its function is uncertain. Trimming took 3 bases from V and 0 from J; bases not matched to a gene: 4. The CDR3 consists of 15 residues. CDR3 protein: CASSHRDSLNTEAFF. As DNA, the CDR3 is TGCGCCAGCAGTCATCGGGACAGCTTGAACACTGAAGCTTTCTTT.

This clonotype came up a few times. The chain uses TRBV7-9 and TRBJ1-1; D remains ambiguous. V lost 7 bases and J 1 base, leaving 10 bases between the germline ends. Germline V CDR1 and CDR2: SEHNR, FQNEAQ (reference sequence). The CDR3 is made up of 13 amino acids. The CDR3 is CASTYDPNTEAFF. As DNA, the CDR3 is TGTGCCAGCACCTATGATCCGAACACTGAAGCTTTCTTT.

A remark on this clonotype: A much larger clone lies one base from this, so it may be a read error. The chain combines TRBV4-2 with TRBJ2-6, with D unresolved. Germline V gene data show CDR1 as LGHNA and CDR2 as YNFKEQ. V was clipped by 5 bases and J by 0 bases, with 2 bases between them. This CDR3 is built from 13 residues. The CDR3 region has the DNA TGTGCCAGCAGCTACTCTGGGGCCAACGTCCTGACTTTC. Encoded protein: CASSYSGANVLTF.